What follows are 10 T cell receptor beta chains derived from one specimen sequenced in a study of cytomegalovirus exposure and HLA in healthy donors. PCR involved 60 Vbeta and 13 Jbeta primers. Sequencing used immunoSEQ multiplex PCR; TCRdb keeps in-frame clones, though not all of them. The table shows 150,000 to 200,000 clones, with 60% to 80% occurring only once. Sequencing used PBMCs. The receptors come from a man aged 40-49 years in good health and CMV-seronegative.

J is TRBJ1-1 and V is TRBV5-1; possibly TRBD1 for D (5 bases). The germline CDR1 and CDR2 sequences are SGHRS and YFSETQ. Trimming shortened V by 4 bases and J by 5 bases, and 24 bases separated the two germline ends. This CDR3 is built from 17 residues. CDR3 bases: TGCGCCAGCAGCACACTCCCCCCCCGGGGGTTCGGGACTGAAGCTTTCTTT. It yields the protein CASSTLPPRGFGTEAFF.

The gene calls are TRBV11-3 and TRBJ2-6; D is perhaps TRBD2 (6 bases). The length of the CDR3 is 18 residues. Germline CDR1 is SGHNT and CDR2 is YENEEA. V shed 4 bases and J shed 0 bases, with 16 bases lying between them. The CDR3 DNA is TGTGCCAGCAGCTCATGGGGGGACCCAAGCTCTGGGGCCAACGTCCTGACTTTC. Its protein product is CASSSWGDPSSGANVLTF.

V is TRBV15 and J is TRBJ2-2, with 7 bases fitting TRBD2. Trimming took 8 bases from V and 3 from J; bases not matched to a gene: 9. CDR3 length: 15 residues. Germline-derived CDR1 and CDR2 are LNHNV and YYDKDF (reference sequence). The CDR3 DNA reads TGTGCCACCGGAGAGACTAGCCGCGACACCGGGGAGCTGTTTTTT. Protein: CATGETSRDTGELFF.

This chain joins TRBV6-5 and TRBJ2-7; D uncertain. Trimming took 4 bases from V and 0 from J, leaving 10 bases between them. The germline CDR1 and CDR2 sequences are MNHEY and SVGAGI. The CDR3 totals 14 residues. The CDR3, as DNA: TGTGCCAGCAGTTTTCGAGCGAGCTCCTACGAGCAGTACTTC. Encoded protein: CASSFRASSYEQYF.

The chain couples TRBV4-1 to TRBJ2-1, with D tentatively TRBD2 (5 bases). CDR1 and CDR2 from the germline V gene are MGHRA and YSYEKL. Between the trimmed V and J ends, which lost 0 bases and 9 bases, there was a span of 15 bases. This CDR3 is built from 15 residues. CDR3 region: CASSQDLTAGVEQFF. The CDR3 nucleotides read TGCGCCAGCAGCCAAGATCTGACCGCGGGTGTTGAGCAGTTCTTC.

This chain connects TRBV27 to TRBJ2-7, with 9 nucleotides matching TRBD1. The CDR3 consists of 16 residues. The V and J ends lost 5 bases and 3 bases, in that order; junction bases with no gene match: 11. Germline V CDR1 and CDR2: MNHEY, SMNVEV (reference sequence). CDR3 amino acids: CASSADRDRVSYEQYF. DNA of the CDR3: TGTGCCAGCAGTGCGGACCGGGACAGGGTGAGCTACGAGCAGTACTTC.

V gene TRBV19 combines with J gene TRBJ2-1, with 9 positions matching TRBD1. Germline CDR1 LNHDA, CDR2 SQIVND (reference sequence). CDR3 length: 16 residues. The ends lost 4 bases at V and 4 bases at J; junction bases unmatched: 8. The DNA for the CDR3 is TGTGCCAGTAGTAACCCGGGACAGGGAAAATACAATGAGCAGTTCTTC. This gives the protein CASSNPGQGKYNEQFF.

The chain has TRBV6-1 and TRBJ2-1; 11 bases match TRBD2. Losses at the gene ends were 3 bases for V and 3 bases for J; bases not matched to a gene: 1. This CDR3 contains 15 residues. In germline, CDR1 is MNHNS, CDR2 SASEGT. The CDR3 is CASSDGTSGYNEQFF. The CDR3 DNA follows: TGTGCCAGCAGTGATGGGACTAGCGGCTACAATGAGCAGTTCTTC.

The chain links TRBV5-1 to TRBJ1-5; 8 nucleotides match TRBD1. Germline V lookup: CDR1 SGHRS, CDR2 YFSETQ. Trimming took 0 bases from V and 4 from J; bases not matched to a gene: 3. This CDR3 contains 15 residues. CDR3 in amino acids: CASSLETGGNQPQHF. The CDR3 bases are TGCGCCAGCAGCTTGGAAACAGGGGGGAATCAGCCCCAGCATTTT. The variable domain in full, completed from reference TRBV5-1 and TRBJ1-5, reads KAGVTQTPRYLIKTRGQQVTLSCSPISGHRSVSWYQQTPGQGLQFLFEYFSETQRNKGNFPGRFSGRQFSNSRSEMNVSTLELGDSALYLCASSLETGGNQPQHFGDGTRLSIL.

This clone was seen just once. V gene TRBV6-5 combines with J gene TRBJ2-7, with TRBD2 identical over 8 bases. The CDR3 contains 14 residues. Germline CDR1 and CDR2: MNHEY and SVGAGI. The V and J ends lost 5 bases and 1 base, in that order; junction bases with no gene match: 4. In DNA, the CDR3 is TGTGCCAGCAGTACAGAGCGGGAGTCCTACGAGCAGTACTTC. Its translation is CASSTERESYEQYF.